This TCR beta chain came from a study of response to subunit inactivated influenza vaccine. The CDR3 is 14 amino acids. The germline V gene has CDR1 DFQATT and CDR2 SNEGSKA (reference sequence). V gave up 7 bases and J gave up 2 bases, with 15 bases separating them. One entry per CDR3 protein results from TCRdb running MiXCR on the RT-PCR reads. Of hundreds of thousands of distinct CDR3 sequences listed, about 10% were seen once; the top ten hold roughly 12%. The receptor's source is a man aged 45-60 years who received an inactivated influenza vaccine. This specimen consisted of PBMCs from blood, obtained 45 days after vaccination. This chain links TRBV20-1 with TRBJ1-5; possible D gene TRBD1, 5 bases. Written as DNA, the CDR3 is TGCAGTGTGAGTCAGGGAGTACGCAATCAGCCCCAGCATTTT. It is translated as CSVSQGVRNQPQHF.